This T cell receptor (beta chain) was captured by sequencing in a study of T cells in Graves' hyperthyroidism and ophthalmopathy. Study observations and caveats: Most thyroid-expanded clonotypes above 0.001 were also found in blood. A model built on 13 V-J features separated ophthalmopathy from stable hyperthyroidism.

The CDR3 spans 12 residues. Germline loops: CDR1 SQVTM, CDR2 ANQGSEA. The diagnoses drew upon clinical symptoms, serum thyroxine and TRAb, thyroid ultrasound and orbital computed tomography. The authors took PBMCs from 7.5 to 10 ml fresh peripheral blood. Authors of the study amplified TCR beta CDR3 regions from RNA transcripts. HTBI primers were employed in a first-round RT-PCR of the TCR CDR3. TCRdb recomputed calls from the multiplex PCR reads with MiXCR, one row per CDR3 protein. The sample records 75,000 to 100,000 distinct CDR3 sequences, around 52% being singletons. This clonotype was found a few times. Its cognate antigen is unknown.

The sample taken for sequencing was blood. The sequence derives from a woman in her forties with Graves' hyperthyroidism. The chain recombines TRBV29-1 with TRBJ1-2, with 7 bases lining up with TRBD1. This CDR3 is CSPLIKGASYTF. CDR3 sequence (DNA): TGCAGTCCCTTGATCAAGGGGGCGAGCTACACCTTC.